The clone carrying this T cell receptor beta chain was seen a few times. TCRdb itself ran the reads through MiXCR, one entry per CDR3 protein. The sample lists more than 150,000 distinct CDR3 sequences; 17% were seen once. The sample is drawn from a study of T cell repertoires in cytomegalovirus infection. Germline-derived CDR1 and CDR2 are LNHDA and SQIVND (reference sequence). V was pared by 6 bases and J by 2 bases, with 5 bases of the junction left unmatched. The CDR3 length is 15 residues. The source of this sequence is a human donor in good health (CMV status not recorded). Some clones in this sample may be carry-over from other donors' samples. The specimen sequenced was CD8+ T cells from PBMCs. The chain uses TRBV19 and TRBJ2-5, with 11 bases matching TRBD1. This CDR3 is CASRPRDRGQETQYF. DNA of the CDR3: TGTGCCAGTAGACCCCGGGACAGGGGGCAAGAGACCCAGTACTTC.